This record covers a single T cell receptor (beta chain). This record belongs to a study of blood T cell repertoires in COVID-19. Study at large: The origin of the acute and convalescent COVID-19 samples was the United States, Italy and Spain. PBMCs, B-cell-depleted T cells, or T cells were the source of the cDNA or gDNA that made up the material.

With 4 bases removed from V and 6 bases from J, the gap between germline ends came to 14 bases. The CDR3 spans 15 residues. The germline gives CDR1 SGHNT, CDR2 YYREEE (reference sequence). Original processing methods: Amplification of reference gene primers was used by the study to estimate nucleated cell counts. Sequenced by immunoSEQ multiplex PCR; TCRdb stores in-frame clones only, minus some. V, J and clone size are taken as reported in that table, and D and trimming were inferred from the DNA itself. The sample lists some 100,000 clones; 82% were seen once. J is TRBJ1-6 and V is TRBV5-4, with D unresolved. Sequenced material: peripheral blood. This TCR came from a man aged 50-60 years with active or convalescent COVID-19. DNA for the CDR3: TGTGCCAGCAGCGAAGTAACGGGTGGTAATTCACCCCTCCACTTT. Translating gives CASSEVTGGNSPLHF.